This T cell receptor beta chain derives from a study of beta chain features in type 1 diabetes. CDR1 and CDR2 from the germline V gene are MNHEY and SVGAGI. This CDR3 has 13 amino acids. V was trimmed by 5 bases and J by 8 bases, leaving 15 bases between them. This clone was detected a few times. Its matching antigen is unknown. General study results and limits: Patients and controls would share equally any PCR tilt toward shorter templates.

All of the isolated RNA was reverse transcribed, so expressed TCRB transcripts were sequenced. The read count averaged around 3.5 million across naive, central memory and regulatory T cell samples. Using immunoSEQ multiplex PCR, the repertoire was profiled, and TCRdb retains in-frame clones only, with some absent. The sample yields 130,000 to 150,000 clones, over 9.5% seen once. A heparinised blood draw that averaged about 110 mL was obtained once from each donor. Material: naive CD4+ T cells from blood. The receptor comes from a man aged 18-30 years in good health. This rearrangement joins TRBV6-5 to TRBJ1-2, with D possibly being TRBD1 (5 bases). In nucleotides, the CDR3 is TGTGCCAGCAGTGGCGACGTGGGGCGAGGCTACACCTTC. The encoded protein is CASSGDVGRGYTF.